This T cell receptor beta chain is drawn from a study of vaccination and CD4 T cells after COVID-19. Study-level results: The authors studied relatively few convalescent patients and analyzed no early post-infection timepoints.

Documented treatment: roughly 10-day PBMC culture with coronavirus spike peptide pools or control peptides (ViraFEST assay). Every well contained approximately 2 million PBMCs, which were grown with approximately 9 IU/ml IL-2 and approximately 9.5 ug/ml peptide pools. Comment on this clonotype: What it recognizes is unknown.

Sequenced with the Oncomine TCR Beta short-read assay was DNA taken from cultured CD4+ T cells. TCRdb processed the PCR reads anew with MiXCR; each CDR3 protein has one entry. The table has 7,500 to 9,000 distinct CDR3 sequences, less than 25% seen once. This receptor was obtained from a human donor who had recovered from COVID-19. Sequences were derived from CD4+ T cells from blood, cultured in vitro, sampled after SARS-CoV-2 vaccination.

CDR3 sequence (DNA): TGTGCCAGCCAGGGGGGGACGAACACCGGGGAGCTGTTTTTT. Protein sequence: CASQGGTNTGELFF. V gene TRBV24-1 combines with J gene TRBJ2-2, with D tentatively TRBD1 or TRBD2 (7 bases each). V shed 11 bases and J shed 0 bases, with 12 bases lying between them. CDR3 size: 14 residues. The germline gives CDR1 KGHDR, CDR2 SFDVKD.